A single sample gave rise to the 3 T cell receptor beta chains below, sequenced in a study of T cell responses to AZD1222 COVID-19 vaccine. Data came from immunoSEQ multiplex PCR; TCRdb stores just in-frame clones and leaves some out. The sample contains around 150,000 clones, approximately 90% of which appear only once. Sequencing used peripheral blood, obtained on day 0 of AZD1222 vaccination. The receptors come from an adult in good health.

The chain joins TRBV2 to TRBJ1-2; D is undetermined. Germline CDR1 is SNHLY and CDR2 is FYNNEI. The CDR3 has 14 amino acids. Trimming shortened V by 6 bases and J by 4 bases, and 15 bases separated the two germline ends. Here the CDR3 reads CASSHESTIYGYTF. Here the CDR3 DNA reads TGTGCCAGCAGCCACGAGAGTACTATCTATGGCTACACCTTC.

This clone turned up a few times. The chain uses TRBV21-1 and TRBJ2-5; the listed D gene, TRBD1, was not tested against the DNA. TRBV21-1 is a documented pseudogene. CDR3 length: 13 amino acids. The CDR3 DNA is TGTGCCAGCAGCAAGGCAGCAGGGGAGACCCAGTACTTC. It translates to CASSKAAGETQYF.

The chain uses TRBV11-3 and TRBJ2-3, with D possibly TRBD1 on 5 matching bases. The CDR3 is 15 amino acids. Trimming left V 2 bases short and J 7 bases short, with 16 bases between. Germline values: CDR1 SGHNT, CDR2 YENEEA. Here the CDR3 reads CASSLSVGRGYTQYF. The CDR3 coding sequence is TGTGCCAGCAGCTTATCTGTGGGTAGGGGATATACGCAGTATTTT.